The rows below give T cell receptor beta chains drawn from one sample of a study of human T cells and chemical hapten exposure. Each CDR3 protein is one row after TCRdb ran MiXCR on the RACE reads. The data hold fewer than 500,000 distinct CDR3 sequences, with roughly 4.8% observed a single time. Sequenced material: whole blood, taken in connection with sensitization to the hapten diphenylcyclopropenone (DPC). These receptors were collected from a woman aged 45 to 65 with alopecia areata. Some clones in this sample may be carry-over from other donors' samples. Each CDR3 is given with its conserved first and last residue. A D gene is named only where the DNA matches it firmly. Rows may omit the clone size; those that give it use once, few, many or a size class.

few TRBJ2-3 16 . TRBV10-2 TGCGCCAGCAGTTTTTTGCCGGGACTGAGCACAGATACGCAGTATTTT CASSFLPGLSTDTQYF
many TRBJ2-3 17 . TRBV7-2 TGTGCCAGCAGCTTAGCGTGGACGGGAAGTTCGACAGATACGCAGTATTTT CASSLAWTGSSTDTQYF
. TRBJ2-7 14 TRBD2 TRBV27 TGTGCCAGCAGTTCCGGGACTAGCGGACGCGAGCAGTACTTC CASSSGTSGREQYF
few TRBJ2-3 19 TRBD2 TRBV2 TGTGCCAGCAGGCCCCGGACTAGCGGGCTACAGTGGGTCACAGATACGCAGTATTTT CASRPRTSGLQWVTDTQYF
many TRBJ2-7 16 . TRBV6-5 TGTGCCAGCAGTTACAACATCAGGGAATGGCCCTACGAGCAGTACTTC CASSYNIREWPYEQYF
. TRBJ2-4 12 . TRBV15 TGTGCCACCAGCAGAGATAGGAACATTCAGTACTTC CATSRDRNIQYF
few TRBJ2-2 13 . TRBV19 TGTGCCAGTAGTATCCGGGGGCGAGGGGAGCTGTTTTTT CASSIRGRGELFF
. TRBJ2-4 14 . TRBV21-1 TGTGCCAGCACAGGCGTGTTAGCCAAAAACATTCAGTACTTC CASTGVLAKNIQYF
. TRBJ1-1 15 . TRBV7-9 TGTGCCAGCAGGCGGGGGGGGAATTCTGAAAATGAAGCTTTCTTT CASRRGGNSENEAFF
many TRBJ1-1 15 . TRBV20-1 TGCAGTGCTAGAGATCCGCCCGGGGGCAGGGCTGAAGCTTTCTTT CSARDPPGGRAEAFF
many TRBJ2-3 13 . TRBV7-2 TGTGCCAGCAGCCCCGGACAAGCTCAAACGCAGTATTTT CASSPGQAQTQYF
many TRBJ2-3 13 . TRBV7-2 TGTGCCAGCAGCTTAGCGCGGAGGGATACGCAGTATTTT CASSLARRDTQYF
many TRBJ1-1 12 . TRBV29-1 TGCAGCGTTTTTACCATGAACACTGAAGCTTTCTTT CSVFTMNTEAFF
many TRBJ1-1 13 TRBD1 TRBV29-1 TGCAGCGTTTCAAAACAGGGGGTCACTGAAGCTTTCTTT CSVSKQGVTEAFF
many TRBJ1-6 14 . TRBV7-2 TGTGCCAGCAGCTTAGCGGGGGCCCAATCACCCCTCCACTTT CASSLAGAQSPLHF
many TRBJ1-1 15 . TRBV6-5 TGTGCCAGCATTAACGGGTACAGGCGAGGCACTGAAGCTTTCTTT CASINGYRRGTEAFF
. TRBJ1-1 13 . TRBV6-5 TGTGCCAGCAGTTGGCAGCAGAACACTGAAGCTTTCTTT CASSWQQNTEAFF
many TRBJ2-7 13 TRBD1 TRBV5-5 TGTGCCAGCAGCTACGGGACAGGGAGCGAGCAGTACTTC CASSYGTGSEQYF
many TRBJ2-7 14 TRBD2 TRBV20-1 TGCAGTGCTAGGACCCCGGGACTAGACCACGAGCAGTACTTC CSARTPGLDHEQYF
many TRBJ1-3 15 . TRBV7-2 TGTGCCAGCAGCTTCAACAGGGTTTCTGGAAACACCATATATTTT CASSFNRVSGNTIYF
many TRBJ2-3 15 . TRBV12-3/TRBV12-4 TGTGCCAGCAGCCAAGACCAGCTCTACACAGATACGCAGTATTTT CASSQDQLYTDTQYF
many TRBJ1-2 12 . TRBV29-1 TGCAGCGTTGATCCTTTGGGCTATGGCTACACCTTC CSVDPLGYGYTF
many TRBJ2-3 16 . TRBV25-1 TGTGCCAGCAGTGAATGGGCCCTTACTAGCACAGATACGCAGTATTTT CASSEWALTSTDTQYF
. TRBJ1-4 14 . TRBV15 TGTGCCACCAGCAGCGGGGGGACTAATGAAAAACTGTTTTTT CATSSGGTNEKLFF
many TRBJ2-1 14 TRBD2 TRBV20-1 TGCAGTGCTAGAGTTTCAGCGGGACTCAATGAGCAGTTCTTC CSARVSAGLNEQFF
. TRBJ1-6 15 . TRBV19 TGTGCCAGTAGTATCGGGACGTCTTATAATTCACCCCTCCACTTT CASSIGTSYNSPLHF
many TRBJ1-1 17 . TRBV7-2 TGTGCCAGCAGCTTAATGGGGCTAGGGGTCCTGAACACTGAAGCTTTCTTT CASSLMGLGVLNTEAFF
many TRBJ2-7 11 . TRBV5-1 TGCGCCAGCAGCGCGCAGCGGGAGCAGTACTTC CASSAQREQYF
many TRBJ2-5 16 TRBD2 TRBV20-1 TGCAGTGCTAAAACGGGACTAGCGGGAGACGGAGAGACCCAGTACTTC CSAKTGLAGDGETQYF
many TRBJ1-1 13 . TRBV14 TGTGCCAGCAGCCAATATCACGGCACTGAAGCTTTCTTT CASSQYHGTEAFF
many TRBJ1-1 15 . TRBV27 TGTGCCAGCAGTTTAGCCGGAAGGTCTAACACTGAAGCTTTCTTT CASSLAGRSNTEAFF
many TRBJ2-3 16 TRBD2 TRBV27 TGTGCCAGCAGTTTATTCCAAGCGGGAGGGTCAGATACGCAGTATTTT CASSLFQAGGSDTQYF
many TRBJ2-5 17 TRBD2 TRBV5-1 TGCGCCAGCAGCTTGGATAGTAGACTAGCGAGGGTGGAGACCCAGTACTTC CASSLDSRLARVETQYF
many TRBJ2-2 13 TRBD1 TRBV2 TGTGCCAGCGGGACAGGGAACACCGGGGAGCTGTTTTTT CASGTGNTGELFF
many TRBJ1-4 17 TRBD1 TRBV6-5 TGTGCCAGCTCGACCGGGACAGGGCGTAGAACTAATGAAAAACTGTTTTTT CASSTGTGRRTNEKLFF
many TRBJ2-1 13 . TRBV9 TGTGCCAGCAGCGTAGTAGCAACAAATGAGCAGTTCTTC CASSVVATNEQFF
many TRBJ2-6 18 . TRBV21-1 TGTGCCAGCAGCAATAGACAGACGGACTGGACAGAGGCCAACGTCCTGACTTTC CASSNRQTDWTEANVLTF
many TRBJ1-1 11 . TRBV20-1 TGCAGTGCCCGGGACGGCGGGGCAGCTTTCTTT CSARDGGAAFF
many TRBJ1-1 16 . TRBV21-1 TGTGCCAGCAGCATGTTGACAGGCCCAATGAACACTGAAGCTTTCTTT CASSMLTGPMNTEAFF
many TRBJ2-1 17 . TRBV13 TGTGCCAGCAGCCCGGCAGCGGACGACCTATCCTACAATGAGCAGTTCTTC CASSPAADDLSYNEQFF
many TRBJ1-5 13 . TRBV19 TGTGCCAGTCACCTAGGTGGCAATCAGCCCCAGCATTTT CASHLGGNQPQHF
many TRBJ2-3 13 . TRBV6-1 TGTGCCAGCAGTGAAGGTCCCCTAGATACGCAGTATTTT CASSEGPLDTQYF
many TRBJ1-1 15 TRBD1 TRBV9 TGTGCCAGCAGCCCCACCCCCGACAGGGACACTGAAGCTTTCTTT CASSPTPDRDTEAFF
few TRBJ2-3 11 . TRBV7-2 TGTGCCAGCAGATCTGGACTGGGGCTTTCTTTT CASRSGLGLSF
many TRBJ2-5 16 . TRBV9 TGTGCCAGCAGCGTAGGAGCGGACCCGTACCAAGAGACCCAGTACTTC CASSVGADPYQETQYF
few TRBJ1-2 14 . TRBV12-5 TGTGCTAGTGGTGGGATCCAGGACTTCTATGGCTACACCTTC CASGGIQDFYGYTF